This T cell receptor (beta chain) is from a study of T cell responses to AZD1222 COVID-19 vaccine. The table lists this clone with a few counts. The target antigen is unknown. At the DNA level, this CDR3 is encoded by other sequences in the same sample as well. The CDR3 spans 12 residues. V dropped 5 bases and J dropped 1 base, with 3 bases sitting between them. Germline CDR1 and CDR2: SEHNR and FQNEAQ (reference sequence). Combined were second doses at about 4 or about 12 weeks. Measured with immunoSEQ multiplex PCR; TCRdb has only the in-frame clones, and not every one. Here the sample spans under 150,000 clones, about nine tenths being singletons. Study-wide results and caveats: At baseline, just a handful of AZD1222 recipients tested seropositive. In a largely white British group with more females than males, clonal diversity was possibly underestimated.

The chain links TRBV7-9 to TRBJ2-1; D is unclear. The source was peripheral blood, collected 28 days after the second AZD1222 dose. This sequence originates from an adult who received the AZD1222 COVID-19 vaccine. CDR3 residues: CASSLSYNEQFF. The CDR3, as DNA: TGTGCCAGCAGCCTATCCTACAATGAGCAGTTCTTC.